This TCR beta chain was identified during a study of cytomegalovirus exposure and HLA in healthy donors (dated by TCRdb to the late 2010s). About the investigation overall: A later analysis indicated that the roughly 120 validation repertoires were generated on the platform also employed for the 720 or so repertoires of the first cohort. The aim of the study was to test whether cataloging public T cell receptors could identify signatures of past pathogen exposure. A separate validation cohort of more than 100 different subjects was used in addition to the approximately 640-subject first cohort. To predict cytomegalovirus infection status, the study combined high-throughput TCR immunosequencing, statistical association of individual TCRs with disease status, and machine learning. Here is what the overall study found, with its caveats: According to the authors, the approach could potentially be generalized to other disease states and immunological phenotypes. In vitro tests confirmed that a few of the cytomegalovirus-associated TCR beta chains recognize cytomegalovirus antigens. Cytomegalovirus status was reported to be diagnosed by the classifier with high specificity and sensitivity in both the original and validation cohorts. A later analysis found that TCRs clustered in the first cohort also tended to co-occur in the roughly 120 validation repertoires, with about 94% of cluster scores above 0. A later analysis lacked HLA typing for the validation cohort, so it scored co-occurrence in that cohort across all 110 or so repertoires. Across donors, most TCR sequences were observed very rarely, whereas some public TCRs were present in many individuals. The study listed around 160 TCR beta chains as associated with cytomegalovirus.

A few counts support this clone. Its antigen target is currently unknown. No base-level quality is on record; no much larger clone is a single base apart. The V and J ends are trimmed by 4 bases and 1 base, leaving 12 bases between them. CDR1 and CDR2 are drawn from the germline V gene: SGHRS, YFSETQ. Taken from cysteine to phenylalanine, the CDR3 has 14 residues. The retained sequence is limited to the CDR3, 42 bases, with the frame set at the first base. Libraries were built with the immunoSEQ multiplex PCR assay. Per the authors' processing: A statistical classification framework was developed to diagnose cytomegalovirus status using the catalog of TCR beta chain sequences. TCRdb's version of the immuneACCESS table is confined to in-frame rearrangements and falls short of the full clone set. An unresolved V gene accounts for under half of the shortfall where checked; the remainder is of unknown origin. Clone size and the V and J calls come from that table; the DNA yielded D and trimming. For this sample the table gives roughly 200,000 clones, of which approximately 78% were detected only once. The ten largest clones take up around 1.2% of the sample.

The donors were included in the validation cohort of some 120 subjects, a group kept apart from the approximately 690-subject first cohort. The sequence was collected from a woman in her 30s in good health and CMV-seronegative. The chain was built from TRBV5-1 and TRBJ2-7; the best D guess is TRBD1, with 6 bases matching. Sequences were obtained from PBMCs. The CDR3 protein: CASSNPQGSYEQYF. The DNA reads as follows: TGCGCCAGCAGCAACCCACAGGGTTCCTACGAGCAGTACTTC.